These 15 T cell receptor beta chains share one sample of origin, sequenced in a study of identifying expanded T cells in peripheral blood. Sequencing was performed with immunoSEQ multiplex PCR; in TCRdb, only in-frame clones are kept and a portion is missing. The table lists fewer than 60,000 clones, approximately 80% of them singletons. The specimen sequenced was blood. These TCRs come from a person aged 18-70 years in good health.

The J gene is TRBJ1-4, the V gene TRBV5-5; TRBD1 aligns across 9 bases. The germline gives CDR1 SGHKS, CDR2 YYEKEE (reference sequence). Losses at the gene ends were 3 bases for V and 6 bases for J; bases not matched to a gene: 3. This CDR3 contains 14 residues. CDR3 DNA sequence: TGTGCCAGCAGCTCCGGGACAGGGCATGAAAAACTGTTTTTT. Translating gives CASSSGTGHEKLFF.

The CDR3 loop reads CASSLDYSRGNEQFF. In nucleotides, the CDR3 is TGCGCCAGCAGCTTGGACTACTCTCGAGGGAATGAGCAGTTCTTC. The V call is TRBV5-1, the J call TRBJ2-1; D possibly corresponds to TRBD2 (5 bases). Trimming shortened V by 0 bases and J by 7 bases, and 14 bases separated the two germline ends. From germline, CDR1 is SGHRS and CDR2 YFSETQ. CDR3 length: 15 residues.

The chain links TRBV14 to TRBJ1-1, with unresolved D. V was clipped by 3 bases and J by 5 bases, with 13 bases between them. The CDR3 covers 14 residues. Germline loops: CDR1 SGHDN, CDR2 FVKESK. CDR3 protein: CASSQRATGTEAFF. CDR3 in DNA: TGTGCCAGCAGCCAGAGGGCCACTGGAACTGAAGCTTTCTTT.

This chain uses TRBV12-5 with TRBJ2-2; perhaps TRBD1 as D (7 bases). CDR1 is LGHNT and CDR2 is FRNRAP in the germline V gene. CDR3 size: 16 residues. V was trimmed by 6 bases and J by 7 bases, leaving 21 bases between them. CDR3 nucleotides: TGTGCTAGTGGGCCCCAGACAGGGAGGTCTCACGGGGAGCTGTTTTTT. Its translation is CASGPQTGRSHGELFF. Together with reference TRBV12-5 and TRBJ2-2, the CDR3 gives the full variable domain: DARVTQTPRHKVTEMGQEVTMRCQPILGHNTVFWYRQTMMQGLELLAYFRNRAPLDDSGMPKDRFSAEMPDATLATLKIQPSEPRDSAVYFCASGPQTGRSHGELFFGEGSRLTVL.

J is TRBJ1-2 and V is TRBV29-1; 7 nucleotides agree with TRBD1. Trimming took 3 bases from V and 2 from J; bases not matched to a gene: 6. Germline CDR1 reads SQVTM; CDR2 reads ANQGSEA. CDR3 size: 14 residues. CDR3 in amino acids: CSVEGQRRNYGYTF. In DNA form, the CDR3 reads TGCAGCGTTGAGGGACAGAGGCGAAACTATGGCTACACCTTC.

This clone was detected a few times. This chain links TRBV5-8 with TRBJ2-7; D is tentatively TRBD1 or TRBD2 (5 bases each). This CDR3 contains 15 residues. Per germline, CDR1 SGHTS and CDR2 YDEGEE. V was shortened by 3 bases and J by 0 bases, with 13 bases between the two germline ends. As DNA, the CDR3 is TGTGCCAGCAGCTCGCCGGGACGGATCTCCTACGAGCAGTACTTC. Its protein is CASSSPGRISYEQYF.

The chain couples TRBV18 to TRBJ1-6; possible D gene TRBD1, 6 bases. CDR3 length: 14 amino acids. The germline V and J ends were trimmed by 3 bases and 6 bases, with 9 bases remaining between them. Germline lookup yields CDR1 KGHSH and CDR2 LQKENI. The CDR3, as DNA: TGTGCCAGCTCACCCCAGGGGAGTAATTCACCCCTCCACTTT. It yields the protein CASSPQGSNSPLHF.

The chain employs TRBV6-5 and TRBJ2-2; 7 bases are a match to TRBD1. The germline V gene encodes CDR1 MNHEY and CDR2 SVGAGI. The trim removed 2 bases at V and 4 bases at J, leaving 7 bases unmatched. The CDR3 consists of 16 residues. The CDR3 region has the DNA TGTGCCAGCAGTTACCGGCAGGGGGTCGGCACCGGGGAGCTGTTTTTT. This encodes CASSYRQGVGTGELFF.

The genes are TRBV6-1 and TRBJ2-2, with D possibly being TRBD1 (5 bases). V lost 5 bases and J lost 5, with 9 bases in between. From germline, CDR1 is MNHNS and CDR2 SASEGT. CDR3 length: 13 residues. The CDR3 sequence is CASSKRGTGELFF. The CDR3, as DNA: TGTGCCAGCAGTAAAAGGGGTACCGGGGAGCTGTTTTTT.

V usage is TRBV7-2 and J usage is TRBJ2-7; D remains ambiguous. The germline V gene has CDR1 SGHTA and CDR2 FQGNSA. V lost 3 bases and J 2 bases, leaving 11 bases between the germline ends. The CDR3 spans 14 residues. CDR3 in amino acids: CASSLGSRPYEQYF. In DNA, the CDR3 is TGTGCCAGCAGCTTGGGCTCCCGTCCCTACGAGCAGTACTTC.

The chain has TRBV5-4 and TRBJ2-1; 8 bases match TRBD2. The length of the CDR3 is 15 residues. V was clipped by 4 bases and J by 9 bases; unmatched bases: 12. Looked up from germline, CDR1 is SGHNT and CDR2 is YYREEE (reference sequence). CDR3 DNA sequence: TGTGCCAGCAGCCATAACGTAGAGGGACTAGGTGAGCAGTTCTTC. It translates to CASSHNVEGLGEQFF.

The rearrangement joins TRBV27 to TRBJ1-1; 7 bases map to TRBD1. V lost 6 bases, J lost 8 bases, and 12 bases stayed unmatched. The CDR3 extends over 14 amino acids. Germline assignment: CDR1 MNHEY and CDR2 SMNVEV (reference sequence). The DNA of the CDR3 is TGTGCCAGCAGCCCGTGGACAGGTACGTCGGAAGCTTTCTTT. Its translation is CASSPWTGTSEAFF.

The chain couples TRBV27 to TRBJ2-1, with 7 bases that match TRBD1. The CDR3 is 14 residues long. V shed 8 bases and J 5 bases; nucleotides not matched to a gene: 9. Per the germline V gene, CDR1 is MNHEY and CDR2 is SMNVEV (reference sequence). The CDR3 spells CASSMATGNNEQFF. CDR3 sequence (DNA): TGTGCCAGCTCCATGGCGACAGGGAACAATGAGCAGTTCTTC.

A remark on this clone: A much larger clone lies one base from this, so it may be a read error. The chain is built from TRBV11-2 and TRBJ2-2, with 16 bases that match TRBD2. The J segment lost 4 bases and the V segment lost 5 bases, leaving 4 bases of the junction unmatched. Germline V gene sequence: CDR1 SGHAT, CDR2 FQNNGV. The CDR3 has 17 amino acids. CDR3 amino acids: CASSPGLAGGITGELFF. The CDR3 region has the DNA TGTGCCAGCAGCCCGGGACTAGCGGGGGGGATCACCGGGGAGCTGTTTTTT. Drawing the rest from reference TRBV11-2 and TRBJ2-2, the complete variable domain is EAGVAQSPRYKIIEKRQSVAFWCNPISGHATLYWYQQILGQGPKLLIQFQNNGVVDDSQLPKDRFSAERLKGVDSTLKIQPAKLEDSAVYLCASSPGLAGGITGELFFGEGSRLTVL.

The chain couples TRBV10-3 to TRBJ1-1, with D possibly matching TRBD1 (5 bases). From germline, CDR1 is ENHRY and CDR2 SYGVKD. The ends were cut back, 8 bases at V and 3 bases at J, with 13 bases in the middle. This CDR3 spans 13 amino acids. This chain's CDR3 is CAIRSGTDTEAFF. CDR3 in DNA: TGTGCCATCCGATCCGGGACGGACACTGAAGCTTTCTTT.